Below are 21 T cell receptor beta chains sequenced from a single sample in a study of OX40 agonist ivuxolimab in advanced cancers. Using immunoSEQ multiplex PCR, the repertoire was profiled, and TCRdb retains in-frame clones only, with some absent. Found here are tens of thousands of clones, just under 95% of them singletons; the top ten hold roughly 0.6%. Source: CD4+ or CD8+ T cells sorted from blood, taken in a trial of the OX40 agonist ivuxolimab. The receptors come from an adult with an advanced solid tumor such as melanoma, head and neck, liver or kidney cancer.

This chain links TRBV7-9 with TRBJ2-3, with D maybe TRBD2 (6 bases). Germline V gene sequence: CDR1 SEHNR, CDR2 FQNEAQ (reference sequence). V dropped 1 base and J dropped 1 base, with 9 bases sitting between them. This CDR3 has 15 amino acids. CDR3 protein: CASSLDASGTDTQYF. The CDR3 coding sequence is TGTGCCAGCAGCTTAGACGCTAGCGGCACAGATACGCAGTATTTT.

The gene calls are TRBV6-9 and TRBJ2-6, with no clear D. Germline values: CDR1 MNHGY, CDR2 SVAAGI. The CDR3 is made up of 10 amino acids. Trimming pared 10 bases from V and 8 bases from J, leaving 6 bases between. CDR3 sequence reads: CATLTNVLTF. The CDR3 DNA sequence: TGTGCCACTCTGACCAACGTCCTGACTTTC.

The chain links TRBV2 to TRBJ2-7, with D perhaps matching TRBD1 (5 bases). Germline V gene sequence: CDR1 SNHLY, CDR2 FYNNEI. V lost 6 bases, J lost 4 bases, and 13 bases lay in between. This CDR3 is built from 13 residues. CDR3 region: CASSGDRTYEQYF. In DNA form, the CDR3 reads TGTGCCAGCAGCGGAGACAGAACTTACGAGCAGTACTTC.

The V and J genes are TRBV14 and TRBJ2-7; 8 nucleotides agree with TRBD2. V gave up 3 bases and J gave up 2 bases; unmatched junction bases: 3. The CDR3 runs 14 residues. Germline V gene lookup returns CDR1 SGHDN and CDR2 FVKESK. In DNA form, the CDR3 reads TGTGCCAGCAGCCACTTAGCGGGAACCTACGAGCAGTACTTC. Encoded protein: CASSHLAGTYEQYF. Variable domain in full (rest from reference TRBV14 and TRBJ2-7): EAGVTQFPSHSVIEKGQTVTLRCDPISGHDNLYWYRRVMGKEIKFLLHFVKESKQDESGMPNNRFLAERTGGTYSTLKVQPAELEDSGVYFCASSHLAGTYEQYFGPGTRLTVT.

The V call is TRBV5-1, the J call TRBJ1-4; no firm D call. The CDR3 is 14 residues long. V was pared by 5 bases and J by 5 bases, with 13 bases between. The germline V gene encodes CDR1 SGHRS and CDR2 YFSETQ. For the CDR3, the DNA is TGCGCCAGCAGTCCCGACGGCCAGAATGAAAAACTGTTTTTT. Its translation is CASSPDGQNEKLFF.

This chain uses TRBV5-4 with TRBJ2-7; a weak D match, TRBD1 (5 bases). There are 13 residues in the CDR3. In germline, CDR1 is SGHNT, CDR2 YYREEE (reference sequence). Deletions cut 3 bases from V and 7 bases from J, with 14 bases between. CDR3 amino acids: CASSYTGAREQYF. In nucleotides, the CDR3 is TGTGCCAGCAGCTACACTGGGGCTCGGGAGCAGTACTTC.

CDR3 sequence (DNA): TGTGCCAGCAGCCGTTCGGGGGGCGCGGCTGGAAACACCATATATTTT. Protein sequence: CASSRSGGAAGNTIYF. The chain employs TRBV5-5 and TRBJ1-3, with D maybe TRBD1 (6 bases). The ends were cut back, 4 bases at V and 2 bases at J, with 16 bases in the middle. Germline CDR1 and CDR2: SGHKS and YYEKEE (reference sequence). This CDR3 comprises 16 residues.

This chain connects TRBV5-1 to TRBJ1-2; D is undetermined. CDR3 length: 15 residues. Germline V gives CDR1 SGHRS, CDR2 YFSETQ. V was trimmed by 1 base and J by 0 bases, leaving 10 bases between them. DNA of the CDR3: TGCGCCAGCAGCTTGATGCCAGGCCCTAACTATGGCTACACCTTC. Protein: CASSLMPGPNYGYTF.

This clone was detected only once. The chain is built from TRBV9 and TRBJ1-3; the match to TRBD1 covers 8 bases. Germline values: CDR1 SGDLS, CDR2 YYNGEE. This CDR3 region has 17 residues. Trimming removed 0 bases from V and 7 bases from J; junction bases left unmatched: 12. The DNA of the CDR3 is TGTGCCAGCAGCGTAGACCCCCCGGGACAGGTGAAGAACACCATATATTTT. Protein: CASSVDPPGQVKNTIYF.

This chain links TRBV12-5 with TRBJ1-5; 8 bases match TRBD1. J lost 6 bases, V lost 6 bases, and 7 bases had no gene match. The germline V gene encodes CDR1 LGHNT and CDR2 FRNRAP. This CDR3 is 14 amino acids long. CDR3 DNA: TGTGCTAGTGGGCAGGGGGCGCAGGGTCAGCCCCAGCATTTT. As protein: CASGQGAQGQPQHF.

The V gene is TRBV5-1, the J gene TRBJ2-2, with TRBD2 matching over 12 bases. CDR3 length: 16 amino acids. Germline V CDR1 and CDR2: SGHRS, YFSETQ. Losses at the gene ends were 4 bases for V and 5 bases for J; bases not matched to a gene: 6. CDR3 bases: TGCGCCAGCAGCAGACTAGCGGGAGAGGGAACCGGGGAGCTGTTTTTT. It yields the protein CASSRLAGEGTGELFF.

The V and J genes are TRBV27 and TRBJ2-7; D not resolved. Trimming took 11 bases from V and 1 from J, leaving 21 bases between them. The CDR3 is 15 amino acids. In germline, CDR1 is MNHEY, CDR2 SMNVEV (reference sequence). CDR3 region: CAEARRPMPSYEQYF. CDR3 DNA: TGTGCCGAAGCACGTCGGCCAATGCCATCCTACGAGCAGTACTTC.

This clone appeared once. V and J are TRBV19 and TRBJ1-4; the D gene is possibly TRBD1 (5 bases). Trimming cost V 10 bases and J 7 bases, with 19 bases left between them. The CDR3 loop spans 14 amino acids. The germline V gene encodes CDR1 LNHDA and CDR2 SQIVND (reference sequence). For the CDR3, the DNA is TGTGCCACCCAAGACGGGGGTGGGAGTGAAAAACTGTTTTTT. It translates to CATQDGGGSEKLFF.

The chain carries TRBV13 and TRBJ2-7; D may be TRBD1 or TRBD2 (5 bases each). The CDR3 is 14 residues long. V was shortened by 6 bases and J by 2 bases, with 14 bases between the two germline ends. Germline CDR1 is PRHDT and CDR2 is FYEKMQ (reference sequence). The CDR3 reads CASSLGRLAYEQYF. The DNA of the CDR3 is TGTGCCAGCAGTTTGGGACGGCTCGCCTACGAGCAGTACTTC.

The chain employs TRBV6-5 and TRBJ1-2, with 9 bases identical to TRBD1. The CDR3 sequence is 14 residues long. Germline CDR1 MNHEY, CDR2 SVGAGI. V trimming: 6 bases; J trimming: 2 bases; junction bases outside the gene matches: 4. The CDR3, as DNA: TGTGCCAGCAGCACAGGGGGCCGCAACTATGGCTACACCTTC. This encodes CASSTGGRNYGYTF.

The genes are TRBV5-1 and TRBJ1-1, with 7 bases matching TRBD1. This CDR3 is built from 15 residues. Germline assignment: CDR1 SGHRS and CDR2 YFSETQ. Losses at the gene ends were 2 bases for V and 1 base for J; bases not matched to a gene: 5. The CDR3: CASSFPGQKNTEAFF. The CDR3 bases are TGCGCCAGCAGCTTCCCGGGACAGAAGAACACTGAAGCTTTCTTT.

This sequence joins TRBV6-5 and TRBJ2-7, with 8 nucleotides matching TRBD1. Losses at the gene ends were 6 bases for V and 7 bases for J; bases not matched to a gene: 8. The CDR3 spans 13 residues. Germline V gene lookup returns CDR1 MNHEY and CDR2 SVGAGI. This CDR3 is CASRGQVSPEQYF. CDR3 nucleotides: TGTGCCAGCAGGGGACAGGTCAGTCCTGAGCAGTACTTC.

The rearrangement links TRBV7-9 to TRBJ1-4; the D gene is possibly TRBD1 (6 bases). V lost 2 bases, J lost 7 bases, and 17 bases lay in between. The CDR3 is 16 amino acids. Looked up from germline, CDR1 is SEHNR and CDR2 is FQNEAQ (reference sequence). The CDR3 nucleotides are TGTGCCAGCAGCTTATCCCTGAGGCAGGGGAGTGAAAAACTGTTTTTT. Protein product: CASSLSLRQGSEKLFF.

The chain uses TRBV2 and TRBJ1-5; D ambiguous. The CDR3 extends over 15 amino acids. The germline gives CDR1 SNHLY, CDR2 FYNNEI. The V and J ends lost 2 bases and 2 bases respectively, with 10 bases between them. The CDR3 sequence is CASSELALGNQPQHF. In DNA, the CDR3 is TGTGCCAGCAGTGAACTCGCCCTGGGCAATCAGCCCCAGCATTTT.

V and J are TRBV27 and TRBJ2-2, with TRBD2 matching 8 bases. The CDR3 sequence is 16 residues long. Germline assignment: CDR1 MNHEY and CDR2 SMNVEV (reference sequence). Trimming at V came to 1 base and at J to 1 base, leaving 2 bases not matched to a gene. The CDR3 nucleotides are TGTGCCAGCAGTTTATATACTAGCGGGAACACCGGGGAGCTGTTTTTT. Translation: CASSLYTSGNTGELFF.

The chain uses TRBV4-1 and TRBJ1-2, with D possibly matching TRBD1 (5 bases). The V and J ends lost 3 bases and 4 bases respectively, with 6 bases between them. This CDR3 comprises 12 residues. CDR1 and CDR2 (germline): MGHRA, YSYEKL. CDR3 in amino acids: CASSQDTYGYTF. The CDR3 bases are TGCGCCAGCAGCCAGGACACCTATGGCTACACCTTC.